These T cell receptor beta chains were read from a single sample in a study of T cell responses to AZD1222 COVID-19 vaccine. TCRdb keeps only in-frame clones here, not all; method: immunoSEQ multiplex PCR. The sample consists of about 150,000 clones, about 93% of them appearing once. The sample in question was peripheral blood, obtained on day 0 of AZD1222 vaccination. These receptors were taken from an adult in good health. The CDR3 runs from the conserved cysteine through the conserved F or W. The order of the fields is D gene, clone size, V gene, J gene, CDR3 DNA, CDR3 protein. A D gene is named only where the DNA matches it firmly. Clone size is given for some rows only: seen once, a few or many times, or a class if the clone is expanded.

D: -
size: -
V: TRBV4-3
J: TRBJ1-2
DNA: TGCGCCAGCAGCCAAGATGGGCAAAATGGCTACACCTTC
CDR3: CASSQDGQNGYTF

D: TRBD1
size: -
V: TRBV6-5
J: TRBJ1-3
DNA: TGTGCCAGCAGCGGACAGGAGATCTCTGGAAACACCATATATTTT
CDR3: CASSGQEISGNTIYF

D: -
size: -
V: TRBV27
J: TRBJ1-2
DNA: TGTGCCAGCAGTTTATCAGGACTAACGCATAACTATGGCTACACCTTC
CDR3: CASSLSGLTHNYGYTF

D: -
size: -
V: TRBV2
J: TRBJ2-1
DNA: TGTGCCAGCAGCCTCAGGGACAATGAGCAGTTCTTC
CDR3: CASSLRDNEQFF

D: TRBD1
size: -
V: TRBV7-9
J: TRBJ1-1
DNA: TGTGCCAGCAGCAGCAGGGGGAAAGGCATCACTGAAGCTTTCTTT
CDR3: CASSSRGKGITEAFF

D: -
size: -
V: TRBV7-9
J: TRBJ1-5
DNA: TGTGCCAGCAGCTATTGGGCGGGAGTAGCCCTTAGCAATCAGCCCCAGCATTTT
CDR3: CASSYWAGVALSNQPQHF

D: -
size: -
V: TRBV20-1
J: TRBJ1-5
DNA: TGCAGTGCGAGTAAGTTTGGGGGGAATCAGCCCCAGCATTTT
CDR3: CSASKFGGNQPQHF

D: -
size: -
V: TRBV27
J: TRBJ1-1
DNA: TGTGCCAGCAGTTGGGCCCAGGGGTCCACTGAAGCTTTCTTT
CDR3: CASSWAQGSTEAFF

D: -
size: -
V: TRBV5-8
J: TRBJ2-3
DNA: TGTGCCAGCGGCCGTAGCGTGTACAGCACAGATACGCAGTATTTT
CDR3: CASGRSVYSTDTQYF

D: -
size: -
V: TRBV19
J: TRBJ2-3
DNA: TGTGCCAGTAGTTCCTCCCTCCGGGACCCCTACACAGATACGCAGTATTTT
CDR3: CASSSSLRDPYTDTQYF

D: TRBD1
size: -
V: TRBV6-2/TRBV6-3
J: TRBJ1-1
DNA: TGTGCCAGCAGCGGATACAGGGGGCAGGCCCTCATGAACACTGAAGCTTTCTTT
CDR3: CASSGYRGQALMNTEAFF

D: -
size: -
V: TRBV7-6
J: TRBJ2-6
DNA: TGTGCCAGCAGCTTAGTAACAGGAGGCTCTGGGGCCAACGTCCTGACTTTC
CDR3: CASSLVTGGSGANVLTF

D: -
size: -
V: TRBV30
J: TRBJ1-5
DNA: TGTGCCTGGAGCAAGGGGACGGACGGCAATCAGCCCCAGCATTTT
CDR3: CAWSKGTDGNQPQHF

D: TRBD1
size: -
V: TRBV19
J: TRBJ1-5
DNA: TGTGCCACTCGACAGGGGTTTGGTCAGCCCCAGCATTTT
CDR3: CATRQGFGQPQHF

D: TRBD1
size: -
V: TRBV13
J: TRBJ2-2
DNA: TGTGCCAGCAGCTTACCGAGGGACAGGACGTCCGGGGAGCTGTTTTTT
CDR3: CASSLPRDRTSGELFF

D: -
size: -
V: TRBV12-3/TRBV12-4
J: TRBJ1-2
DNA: TGTGCCAGCAGTTCGAATTTGGTCGGCTACACCTTC
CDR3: CASSSNLVGYTF

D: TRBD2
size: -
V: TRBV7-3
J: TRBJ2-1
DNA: TGTGCCAGCAGCTCCTCCGGACTAGCGAACAATGAGCAGTTCTTC
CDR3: CASSSSGLANNEQFF

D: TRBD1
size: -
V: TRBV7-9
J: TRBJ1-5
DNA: TGTGCCAGCAGCTTAACAGGGGGCCTGAGGAGTCCCCAGCATTTT
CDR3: CASSLTGGLRSPQHF

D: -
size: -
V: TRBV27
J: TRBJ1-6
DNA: TGTGCCAGCAGTCCACGACACCCGAGCTCCTATAATTCACCCCTCCACTTT
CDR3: CASSPRHPSSYNSPLHF

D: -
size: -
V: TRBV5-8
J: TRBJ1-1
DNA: TGTGCCAGCAGCTTCGCTTCAGGGGTACGTGACACTGAAGCTTTCTTT
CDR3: CASSFASGVRDTEAFF

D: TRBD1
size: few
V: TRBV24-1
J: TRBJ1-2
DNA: TGTGCCACCAGTGACCGGACAGGGAACTATGGCTACACCTTC
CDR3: CATSDRTGNYGYTF

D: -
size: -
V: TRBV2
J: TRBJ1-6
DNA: TGTGCCAGCTCAGGGGTGGCCTATAATTCACCCCTCCACTTT
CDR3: CASSGVAYNSPLHF

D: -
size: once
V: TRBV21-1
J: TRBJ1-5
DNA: TGTGCCAGCAGCAAAGCTGAGAGACAGGATCATCAGCCCCAGCATTTT
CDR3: CASSKAERQDHQPQHF

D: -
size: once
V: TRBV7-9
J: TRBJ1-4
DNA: TGTGCCAGCAGCTCATTATCAGAAAAACTGTTTTTT
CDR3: CASSSLSEKLFF

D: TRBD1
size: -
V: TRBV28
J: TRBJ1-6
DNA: TGTGCCAGCAGTTTACTGGGACAGGGCAATTCACCCCTCCACTTT
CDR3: CASSLLGQGNSPLHF

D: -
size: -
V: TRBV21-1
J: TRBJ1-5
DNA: TGTGCCAGCAGTACCGTCCGGACAGGCAATCAGCCCCAGCATTTT
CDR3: CASSTVRTGNQPQHF

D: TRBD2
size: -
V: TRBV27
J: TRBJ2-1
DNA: TGTGCCAGCAGTGGGTTATTTGGACTAGCGGGAATAAATGAGCAGTTCTTC
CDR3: CASSGLFGLAGINEQFF

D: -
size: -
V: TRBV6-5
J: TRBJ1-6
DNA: TGTGCCAGCAGCCAGAGATCTCCGAATTCACCCCTCCACTTT
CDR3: CASSQRSPNSPLHF

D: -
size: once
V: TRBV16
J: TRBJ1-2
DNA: TGTGCCAGCAGCCCGGGGTATGGCTACACCTTC
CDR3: CASSPGYGYTF

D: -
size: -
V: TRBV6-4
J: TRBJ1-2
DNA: TGTGCCAGCAGTGGCTCGGACCCTAGAGGCGGCTATGGCTACACCTTC
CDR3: CASSGSDPRGGYGYTF

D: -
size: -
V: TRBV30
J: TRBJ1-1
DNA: TGTGCCTGGAGTCCAAGAATTGGAGGCACTTTCTTT
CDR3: CAWSPRIGGTFF

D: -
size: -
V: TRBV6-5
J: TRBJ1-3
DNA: TGTGCCAGCAGCTCCCTGGGAAGCTCTGGAAACACCATATATTTT
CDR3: CASSSLGSSGNTIYF

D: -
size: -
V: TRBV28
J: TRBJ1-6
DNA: TGTGCCACCCAACCCATCAGAGGGGCCTCACCCCTCCACTTT
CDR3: CATQPIRGASPLHF

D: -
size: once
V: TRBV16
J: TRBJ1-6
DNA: TGTGCCAGCAGCCAATGGATAGGGTACGATTCACCCCTCCACTTT
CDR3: CASSQWIGYDSPLHF

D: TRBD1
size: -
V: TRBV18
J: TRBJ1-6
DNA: TGTGCCAGCTCACCTGTAAGGGGGCGAACTAATAATTCACCCCTCCACTTT
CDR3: CASSPVRGRTNNSPLHF

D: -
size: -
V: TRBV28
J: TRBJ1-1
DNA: TGTGCCAGCAGTTTATATAGGGCTAATGAAGCTTTCTTT
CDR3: CASSLYRANEAFF

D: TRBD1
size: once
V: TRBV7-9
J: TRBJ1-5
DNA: TGTGCCAGCAGCCGCGGGACAGGGGATCAGCCCCAGCATTTT
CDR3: CASSRGTGDQPQHF

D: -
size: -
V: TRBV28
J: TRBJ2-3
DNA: TGTGCCAGCACGCAGAGCCTATACACCACAGATACGCAGTATTTT
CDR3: CASTQSLYTTDTQYF

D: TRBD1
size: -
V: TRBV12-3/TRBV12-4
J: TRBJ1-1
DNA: TGTGCCAGCAGTTTGGGGACAGGGGTGGAAGCTTTCTTT
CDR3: CASSLGTGVEAFF

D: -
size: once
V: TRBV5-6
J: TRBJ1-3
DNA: TGTGCCAGCACAAGTGGAGGAAACACCATATATTTT
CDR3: CASTSGGNTIYF

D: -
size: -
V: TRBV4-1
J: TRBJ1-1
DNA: TGCGCCAGCAGCCAAGACAGCTTAAACACTGAAGCTTTCTTT
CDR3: CASSQDSLNTEAFF

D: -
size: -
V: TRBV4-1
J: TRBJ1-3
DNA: TGCGCCAGCAGCAACCCGGGGGAGGTCACCATATATTTT
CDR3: CASSNPGEVTIYF

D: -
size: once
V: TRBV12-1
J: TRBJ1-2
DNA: TGTGCCAGCAGCCACCAGGTAAACTATGGCTACACCTTC
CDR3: CASSHQVNYGYTF

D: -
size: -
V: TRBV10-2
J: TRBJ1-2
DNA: TGCGCCAGCAGTGAACGGATTTCGGCAGACCCTAGGAACTATGGCTACACCTTC
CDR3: CASSERISADPRNYGYTF

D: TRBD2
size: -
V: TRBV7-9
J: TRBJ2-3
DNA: TGTGCCAGCAGCTTAGTCCGGATGAGCGGGGGGAGCACAGATACGCAGTATTTT
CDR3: CASSLVRMSGGSTDTQYF

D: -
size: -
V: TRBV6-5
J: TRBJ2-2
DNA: TGTGCCAGCAACCAGGGAACCGGGGAGCTGTTTTTT
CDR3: CASNQGTGELFF

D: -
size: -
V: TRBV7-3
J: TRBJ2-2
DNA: TGTGCCAGCAGCCCCACAGTTGGAACCGGGGAGCTGTTTTTT
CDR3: CASSPTVGTGELFF

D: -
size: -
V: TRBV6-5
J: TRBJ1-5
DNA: TGTGCCAGCAGTACAGATAGCAATCAGCCCCAGCATTTT
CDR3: CASSTDSNQPQHF

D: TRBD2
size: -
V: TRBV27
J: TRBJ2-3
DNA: TGTGCCAGCAGCCAGGGGGGGGGACTAGCGGGAGTCGCGACAGATACGCAGTATTTT
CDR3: CASSQGGGLAGVATDTQYF

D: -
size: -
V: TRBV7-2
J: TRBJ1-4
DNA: TGTGCCAGCAGCTTAGTGGGGGGGGTTAACGAAAAACTGTTTTTT
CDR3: CASSLVGGVNEKLFF

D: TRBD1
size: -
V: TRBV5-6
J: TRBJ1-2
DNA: TGTGCCAGCAACTCGGACAGGGTTTATGGCTACACCTTC
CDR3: CASNSDRVYGYTF

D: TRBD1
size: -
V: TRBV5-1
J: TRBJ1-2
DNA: TGCGCCAGCAGCGGGGATGACAGGGGTGGCTACACCTTC
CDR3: CASSGDDRGGYTF

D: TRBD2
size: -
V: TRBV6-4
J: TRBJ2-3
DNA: TGTGCCAGCAGTGACAAAGCTAGCGGGGGGACGGATACGCAGTATTTT
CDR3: CASSDKASGGTDTQYF